The 10 T cell receptor beta chains reported below all come from one sample, sequenced in a study of radiotherapy plus CTLA-4 blockade in lung cancer. Clones were sequenced by immunoSEQ multiplex PCR, and TCRdb holds only the in-frame ones, with some missing. The data contain about 91,000 clones, 60% to 80% of them singletons. The sequenced sample was peripheral blood, obtained from a patient treated with radiotherapy plus ipilimumab. The receptors were sampled from a human donor with non-small cell lung cancer that progressed on radiotherapy plus ipilimumab.

This clone showed up just a few times. This chain connects TRBV7-9 to TRBJ2-3, with D possibly matching TRBD1 (6 bases). Trimming removed 5 bases from V and 6 bases from J, with 18 bases in between. The V gene's germline CDR1 is SEHNR and CDR2 FQNEAQ (reference sequence). The CDR3 spans 15 residues. CDR3 DNA sequence: TGTGCCAGCAGCCCTGGGACACTTTACTGGGATACGCAGTATTTT. Protein product: CASSPGTLYWDTQYF. Looking up the rest from reference TRBV7-9 and TRBJ2-3 gives the full variable domain: DTGVSQNPRHKITKRGQNVTFRCDPISEHNRLYWYRQTLGQGPEFLTYFQNEAQLEKSRLLSDRFSAERPKGSFSTLEIQRTEQGDSAMYLCASSPGTLYWDTQYFGPGTRLTVL.

The V gene is TRBV27, the J gene TRBJ2-2; D could derive from TRBD1 or TRBD2 (5 bases each). The CDR3 contains 15 residues. CDR1 and CDR2 from the germline V gene are MNHEY and SMNVEV (reference sequence). The V gene lost 3 bases and the J gene lost 2 bases, with 10 bases spanning the gap. CDR3 DNA sequence: TGTGCCAGCAGTTTCGGGACGGATAACACCGGGGAGCTGTTTTTT. This gives the protein CASSFGTDNTGELFF.

The genes are TRBV5-6 and TRBJ1-5; 9 bases agree with TRBD1. J gave up 2 bases and V 4 bases, and 7 bases lay outside the gene matches. Per the germline V gene, CDR1 is SGHDT and CDR2 is YYEEEE. The CDR3 consists of 16 residues. The CDR3 coding sequence is TGTGCCAGCAGCACGGGGACAGGGCAGGGCAATCAGCCCCAGCATTTT. Its protein product is CASSTGTGQGNQPQHF.

The chain links TRBV7-2 to TRBJ1-5, with a tentative D call TRBD1 (6 bases). The CDR3 covers 15 residues. Per the germline V gene, CDR1 is SGHTA and CDR2 is FQGNSA. Trimming removed 5 bases from V and 7 bases from J, with 18 bases in between. In DNA, the CDR3 is TGTGCCAGCAGCCCTTTGGACAGCCCACTGCAGCCCCAGCATTTT. Translating it yields CASSPLDSPLQPQHF.

The J gene is TRBJ1-2, the V gene TRBV7-9; no reliable D call. The germline gives CDR1 SEHNR, CDR2 FQNEAQ (reference sequence). This CDR3 spans 16 amino acids. Trimming removed 1 base at V and 0 bases at J, with 12 bases between. In DNA, the CDR3 is TGTGCCAGCAGCTTAGGATCAGCACATTCTAACTATGGCTACACCTTC. It codes for CASSLGSAHSNYGYTF. The whole variable domain, filled in from reference TRBV7-9 and TRBJ1-2, reads DTGVSQNPRHKITKRGQNVTFRCDPISEHNRLYWYRQTLGQGPEFLTYFQNEAQLEKSRLLSDRFSAERPKGSFSTLEIQRTEQGDSAMYLCASSLGSAHSNYGYTFGSGTRLTVV.

The chain joins TRBV6-1 to TRBJ1-2; maybe TRBD1 (5 bases). CDR3 size: 14 residues. V was trimmed by 7 bases and J by 1 base, leaving 13 bases between them. Germline values: CDR1 MNHNS, CDR2 SASEGT. CDR3 coding DNA: TGTGCCAGCACCGGGGGACTGTTTAACTATGGCTACACCTTC. This codes for CASTGGLFNYGYTF.

The J gene is TRBJ1-6, the V gene TRBV28, with 7 bases fitting TRBD1. The CDR3 has 15 residues. Germline V gene lookup returns CDR1 MDHEN and CDR2 SYDVKM. The J segment lost 6 bases and the V segment lost 5 bases, leaving 7 bases of the junction unmatched. The CDR3 spells CASSTPTGTNSPLHF. CDR3 bases: TGTGCCAGCAGTACCCCGACAGGGACTAATTCACCCCTCCACTTT.

The chain carries TRBV4-1 and TRBJ2-7, with TRBD1 as a possible D gene (6 bases). The CDR3 length is 13 residues. Germline CDR1 is MGHRA and CDR2 is YSYEKL. V was trimmed by 4 bases and J by 5 bases, leaving 12 bases between them. This chain's CDR3 is CASSPGTSHEQYF. The CDR3 DNA is TGCGCCAGCAGCCCAGGGACAAGCCACGAGCAGTACTTC.

The sample holds a few counts of this clone. The chain uses TRBV27 and TRBJ2-2; D is undetermined. There are 13 residues in the CDR3. The germline V gene has CDR1 MNHEY and CDR2 SMNVEV (reference sequence). Deletions cut 3 bases from V and 7 bases from J, with 9 bases between. CDR3 sequence reads: CASSFPSSGELFF. The CDR3 DNA follows: TGTGCCAGCAGTTTCCCCTCAAGCGGGGAGCTGTTTTTT.

The V and J genes are TRBV7-2 and TRBJ1-1, with 7 nucleotides matching TRBD1. This CDR3 has 14 residues. Trimming at V came to 4 bases and at J to 8 bases, leaving 10 bases not matched to a gene. The germline V gene has CDR1 SGHTA and CDR2 FQGNSA. The chain's CDR3 is CASSYELTGPEAFF. CDR3 nucleotides: TGTGCCAGCAGCTACGAACTGACAGGGCCCGAAGCTTTCTTT.